A single sample gave rise to the 24 T cell receptor beta chains below, sequenced in a study of Ad26.COV2.S vaccination and SARS-CoV-2 variants. The method was immunoSEQ multiplex PCR; TCRdb's version includes in-frame clones alone and lacks a portion of them. Here the sample spans fewer than 900,000 clones, roughly nine tenths being singletons. Indicated treatment: roughly 18 received Ad26.COV2.S at low or high dose, single or two shots; about five received placebo; per-sample allocation not given. Samples were taken on day 63 after the first vaccine or placebo injection. The sample in question was peripheral blood, obtained in a trial of Ad26.COV2.S vaccine versus placebo. The receptors derive from a person between 18 and 65 years old who received the Ad26.COV2.S COVID-19 vaccine or a placebo.

V is TRBV4-2 and J is TRBJ1-6; tentatively, D is TRBD1 (5 bases). The CDR3 is made up of 17 amino acids. Germline V gene sequence: CDR1 LGHNA, CDR2 YNFKEQ. Trimming stripped 0 bases from V and 4 bases from J, with 13 bases between. CDR3 nucleotide sequence: TGTGCCAGCAGCCAAGATCGAGGGACCGCGTATAATTCACCCCTCCACTTT. This codes for CASSQDRGTAYNSPLHF.

This chain uses TRBV10-3 with TRBJ1-5; D may be TRBD1 (5 bases). V gave up 3 bases and J gave up 0 bases, with 9 bases separating them. The germline CDR1 and CDR2 sequences are ENHRY and SYGVKD. The CDR3 consists of 15 residues. CDR3 sequence reads: CAISEGVGSNQPQHF. DNA of the CDR3: TGTGCCATCAGTGAAGGGGTCGGTAGCAATCAGCCCCAGCATTTT.

This chain connects TRBV12-3 or TRBV12-4 to TRBJ2-2, with D unclear. V lost 4 bases and J lost 5, with 8 bases in between. The CDR3 consists of 13 residues. As DNA, the CDR3 is TGTGCCAGCAGTTGGGCTAGTACCGGGGAGCTGTTTTTT. The encoded protein is CASSWASTGELFF.

V is TRBV5-1 and J is TRBJ1-3; 8 bases match TRBD1. V shed 4 bases, J shed 4 bases, and the junction held 7 bases outside the gene matches. The CDR3 consists of 15 residues. CDR1 and CDR2 from the germline V gene are SGHRS and YFSETQ. CDR3 coding DNA: TGCGCCAGCAGCATGGGACAGGCAGGGGGAAACACCATATATTTT. It is translated as CASSMGQAGGNTIYF. The whole variable domain, remainder taken from reference TRBV5-1 and TRBJ1-3, is KAGVTQTPRYLIKTRGQQVTLSCSPISGHRSVSWYQQTPGQGLQFLFEYFSETQRNKGNFPGRFSGRQFSNSRSEMNVSTLELGDSALYLCASSMGQAGGNTIYFGEGSWLTVV.

V is TRBV30 and J is TRBJ1-4, with 8 bases fitting TRBD1. Germline V gives CDR1 GTSNPN, CDR2 SVGIG (reference sequence). The J segment lost 5 bases and the V segment lost 2 bases, leaving 4 bases of the junction unmatched. CDR3 length: 14 residues. The CDR3 protein is CAWSRRQGNEKLFF. The CDR3 DNA sequence: TGTGCCTGGAGTAGGAGACAGGGGAATGAAAAACTGTTTTTT.

The V gene is TRBV7-2, the J gene TRBJ1-5, with D maybe TRBD1 (5 bases). CDR3 length: 15 residues. Trimming stripped 5 bases from V and 3 bases from J, with 14 bases between. Germline-derived CDR1 and CDR2 are SGHTA and FQGNSA. CDR3 nucleotide sequence: TGTGCCAGCAGCCCTGTTTCCGGGGCCAATCAGCCCCAGCATTTT. It yields the protein CASSPVSGANQPQHF.

This clone has ten or more counts. The junction differs from germline at one of its ends, possibly a read error. This chain connects TRBV5-1 to TRBJ2-3; D gene uncertain. The CDR3 totals 14 residues. The germline V gene encodes CDR1 SGHRS and CDR2 YFSETQ. This CDR3 is CASGLETPTDTQYF. In DNA, the CDR3 is TGCGCCAGCGGCTTGGAAACGCCCACAGATACGCAGTATTTT.

The V gene is TRBV6-5, the J gene TRBJ1-6; D unclear. The CDR3 runs to 15 residues. V dropped 0 bases and J dropped 7 bases, with 10 bases sitting between them. CDR1 MNHEY and CDR2 SVGAGI come from the germline V gene. The CDR3 region has the DNA TGTGCCAGCAGTTACTCGACGCTCCCGAATTCACCCCTCCACTTT. Protein product: CASSYSTLPNSPLHF.

V and J are TRBV12-3 or TRBV12-4 and TRBJ2-7; TRBD1 matches 8 bases. V lost 5 bases, J lost 5 bases, and 5 bases stayed unmatched. The CDR3 spans 13 residues. The CDR3 DNA follows: TGTGCCAGCAGTGTTGACAGGGGACACGAGCAGTACTTC. The encoded protein is CASSVDRGHEQYF.

The J gene is TRBJ2-6, the V gene TRBV3-1 (or the pseudogene TRBV3-2); D is unclear. The V end lost 6 bases, the J end lost 0 bases, and 9 bases lay between the germline ends. Germline CDR1 LGHDT, CDR2 YNNKEL (reference sequence). CDR3 length: 15 amino acids. CDR3 coding DNA: TGTGCCAGCAGGGAAGGATCCTCTGGGGCCAACGTCCTGACTTTC. Amino acid sequence: CASREGSSGANVLTF.

V gene TRBV6-2 or TRBV6-3 combines with J gene TRBJ1-5, with a possible D match to TRBD1 (5 bases). Trimming removed 3 bases from V and 4 bases from J, with 13 bases in between. The CDR3 sequence is 15 residues long. CDR1 MNHEY and CDR2 SVGEGT come from the germline V gene. The CDR3 loop reads CASSYEGGGNQPQHF. As DNA, the CDR3 is TGTGCCAGCAGTTATGAGGGCGGGGGTAATCAGCCCCAGCATTTT.

The chain recombines TRBV27 with TRBJ2-5; weak D call: TRBD1 (5 bases). The CDR3 runs 14 residues. CDR1 and CDR2 (germline): MNHEY, SMNVEV (reference sequence). The V and J ends lost 5 bases and 1 base respectively, with 11 bases between them. The CDR3 DNA reads as TGTGCCAGCAGTCACAGGACACTCCAAGAGACCCAGTACTTC. Protein sequence: CASSHRTLQETQYF.

V and J are TRBV6-1 and TRBJ1-5; D not certain. V dropped 2 bases and J dropped 0 bases, with 8 bases sitting between them. Germline assignment: CDR1 MNHNS and CDR2 SASEGT. This CDR3 contains 15 residues. The DNA for the CDR3 is TGTGCCAGCAGTGAACTGGGAAATAGCAATCAGCCCCAGCATTTT. Translating it yields CASSELGNSNQPQHF.

J is TRBJ1-2 and V is TRBV11-2; 7 positions match TRBD1. J gave up 4 bases and V 5 bases, and 10 bases lay outside the gene matches. CDR1 SGHAT and CDR2 FQNNGV come from the germline V gene. CDR3 length equals 15 residues. CDR3 protein: CASSQERGGGYGYTF. The CDR3 coding sequence is TGTGCCAGCAGCCAAGAGAGAGGGGGCGGCTATGGCTACACCTTC.

V gene TRBV18 combines with J gene TRBJ2-3; 11 nucleotides match TRBD2. The CDR3 runs 17 residues. Germline V gene sequence: CDR1 KGHSH, CDR2 LQKENI. The V and J ends lost 2 bases and 0 bases, in that order; junction bases with no gene match: 4. The CDR3: CASSPATSGTSTDTQYF. The DNA of the CDR3 is TGTGCCAGCTCACCAGCGACTAGCGGGACAAGCACAGATACGCAGTATTTT.

J is TRBJ2-3 and V is TRBV30; TRBD2 matches at 7 bases. V was pared by 7 bases and J by 10 bases, with 11 bases of the junction left unmatched. This CDR3 has 12 residues. CDR1 and CDR2 (germline): GTSNPN, SVGIG (reference sequence). CDR3 DNA: TGTGCCTTAACAAGTACGGGGGGTGCGCAGTATTTT. It specifies CALTSTGGAQYF.

The chain joins TRBV4-3 to TRBJ1-5; tentative D call: TRBD1 (5 bases). The CDR3 has 15 residues. Germline V gene sequence: CDR1 LGHNA, CDR2 YSLEER. V was cut by 0 bases and J by 0 bases, with 6 bases left in between. The CDR3 DNA reads as TGCGCCAGCAGCCAAGAACAGGATAGCAATCAGCCCCAGCATTTT. Its protein is CASSQEQDSNQPQHF.

V gene TRBV7-9 combines with J gene TRBJ1-5; 7 nucleotides align to TRBD1. CDR3 length: 16 amino acids. Germline CDR1 is SEHNR and CDR2 is FQNEAQ (reference sequence). Trimming cost V 1 base and J 1 base; bases outside gene matches: 4. The CDR3 nucleotides are TGTGCCAGCAGCTTAGGACAGGGCATGAGCAATCAGCCCCAGCATTTT. It encodes CASSLGQGMSNQPQHF.

The rearrangement links TRBV29-1 to TRBJ1-2; possible D gene TRBD1, 6 bases. Germline V gene lookup returns CDR1 SQVTM and CDR2 ANQGSEA. With 0 bases removed from V and 4 bases from J, the gap between germline ends came to 12 bases. The CDR3 has 14 amino acids. The CDR3 here is CSVEEQGLLYGYTF. The CDR3 nucleotides read TGCAGCGTTGAAGAACAGGGCCTACTCTATGGCTACACCTTC.

The V gene is TRBV20-1, the J gene TRBJ2-7; 7 bases line up with TRBD1. The CDR3 length is 11 residues. Germline values: CDR1 DFQATT, CDR2 SNEGSKA (reference sequence). V was pared by 5 bases and J by 4 bases, with 2 bases of the junction left unmatched. Written as DNA, the CDR3 is TGCAGTGCTGAGGGACAGTACGAGCAGTACTTC. Its translation: CSAEGQYEQYF.

The chain employs TRBV6-1 and TRBJ1-2; TRBD1 is a possible D gene (6 bases). The CDR3 runs 17 residues. Germline CDR1 is MNHNS and CDR2 is SASEGT. V was clipped by 3 bases and J by 4 bases, with 21 bases between them. The CDR3 region is CASSDIQGWDLIYGYTF. CDR3 nucleotides: TGTGCCAGCAGTGATATACAGGGCTGGGACTTAATCTATGGCTACACCTTC.

The rearrangement links TRBV21-1 to TRBJ2-7; no check of the table's D call, TRBD1, against the DNA was made. TRBV21-1 is listed as a pseudogene. The CDR3 is made up of 16 amino acids. The CDR3 DNA follows: TGTGCCAGCAGCAAAGTTTCCTCCGGGACAGGCTACGAGCAGTACTTC. Residues: CASSKVSSGTGYEQYF.

A remark on this clone: The sample contains more than one DNA sequence encoding this CDR3. This chain links TRBV27 with TRBJ2-2; D ambiguous. Trimming shortened V by 6 bases and J by 2 bases, and 4 bases separated the two germline ends. Germline V gene lookup returns CDR1 MNHEY and CDR2 SMNVEV (reference sequence). The CDR3 contains 12 residues. CDR3 nucleotide sequence: TGTGCCAGCAGCCTTAACACCGGGGAGCTGTTTTTT. Its translation is CASSLNTGELFF.

The chain uses TRBV6-9 and TRBJ2-7, with 7 bases fitting TRBD2. From germline, CDR1 is MNHGY and CDR2 SVAAGI. This CDR3 has 13 amino acids. The ends lost 6 bases at V and 0 bases at J; junction bases unmatched: 2. CDR3 region: CASRLASSYEQYF. CDR3 nucleotides: TGTGCCAGCAGACTAGCGAGCTCCTACGAGCAGTACTTC.